These 18 T cell receptor beta chains were all obtained from the same sample, sequenced in a study of T cell repertoires in aging, cancer and after chemotherapy. The template was genomic DNA from peripheral blood, not RNA. TRB rearrangements spanning V, D and J were amplified using mixed TRB-A/B primers. Each CDR3 protein gets one entry after TCRdb re-called the multiplex PCR reads with MiXCR. Of over 800 distinct CDR3 sequences listed, 20% to 30% are singletons. Sequencing was performed on blood. The source is a human donor with a blood cancer.

This clonotype ranks as large. The gene calls are TRBV11-1 and TRBJ1-6, with TRBD1 as a possible D gene (5 bases). Trimming stripped 5 bases from V and 7 bases from J, with 9 bases between. The CDR3 has 13 amino acids. The V gene's germline CDR1 is SGHAT and CDR2 FQDESV (reference sequence). CDR3: CASSGTSNSPLHF. The CDR3 DNA reads TGTGCCAGCAGCGGGACTTCCAATTCACCCCTCCACTTT.

As concerns this clonotype: A much larger clone differs from this one at a single base, so this may be a read error. This chain connects TRBV10-3 to TRBJ2-1, with D hard to call. The V and J ends lost 3 bases and 6 bases respectively, with 12 bases between them. From germline, CDR1 is ENHRY and CDR2 SYGVKD. The CDR3 length is 14 residues. The CDR3 sequence: CAISDSFVVNEQFF. The DNA of the CDR3 is TGTGCCATCAGTGATAGCTTCGTCGTCAATGAGCAGTTCTTC.

The CDR3 loop is CASSLGRTWLEAFF. The CDR3 DNA reads TGTGCCAGCAGCTTAGGTCGGACATGGCTGGAGGCTTTCTTT. The chain uses TRBV7-2 and TRBJ1-1, with a weak D call TRBD1 (5 bases). This CDR3 region has 14 residues. From germline, CDR1 is SGHTA and CDR2 FQGNSA. Trimming removed 1 base from V and 11 bases from J, with 17 bases in between. Full variable domain (rest looked up from reference TRBV7-2 and TRBJ1-1): GAGVSQSPSNKVTEKGKDVELRCDPISGHTALYWYRQSLGQGLEFLIYFQGNSAPDKSGLPSDRFSAERTGGSVSTLTIQRTQQEDSAVYLCASSLGRTWLEAFFGQGTRLTVV.

The V call is TRBV5-6, the J call TRBJ2-3, with 11 bases lining up with TRBD2. J lost 5 bases, V lost 4 bases, and 3 bases had no gene match. This CDR3 spans 14 amino acids. The V gene's germline CDR1 is SGHDT and CDR2 YYEEEE. The CDR3 loop is CASSDGLAGDTQYF. CDR3 DNA: TGTGCCAGCAGCGACGGACTAGCGGGAGATACGCAGTATTTT.

This clonotype was seen a handful of times. CDR3: CASSLLGPNYGYTF. The CDR3 coding sequence is TGTGCCAGCAGTTTACTGGGGCCTAACTATGGCTACACCTTC. The V gene is TRBV27, the J gene TRBJ1-2; possible D gene TRBD1, 5 bases. V was pared by 2 bases and J by 0 bases, with 7 bases between. CDR3 length equals 14 residues. Germline V lookup: CDR1 MNHEY, CDR2 SMNVEV (reference sequence).

Of note for this clonotype: A single base separates this from a much larger clone, so it may be a read error. The rearrangement joins TRBV6-1 to TRBJ2-3; D may be TRBD2 (6 bases). The CDR3 consists of 19 residues. V was cut by 1 base and J by 6 bases, with 26 bases left in between. Germline CDR1 MNHNS, CDR2 SASEGT. The CDR3 DNA sequence: TGTGCCAGCAGTGAAGAGGGCCCAGGTTGGAGGGGACGGGTGGATACGCAGTATTTT. The encoded protein is CASSEEGPGWRGRVDTQYF.

Within the sample, this clonotype is large. The chain carries TRBV10-3 and TRBJ2-1; D gene ambiguous. Trimming pared 6 bases from V and 7 bases from J, leaving 7 bases between. In germline, CDR1 is ENHRY, CDR2 SYGVKD. This CDR3 spans 11 amino acids. CDR3 coding DNA: TGTGCCATCAGCCTGGGGAATGAGCAGTTCTTC. This codes for CAISLGNEQFF.

By share, this clonotype ranks as large. The rearrangement links TRBV6-1 to TRBJ2-2, with 8 nucleotides matching TRBD1. Germline loops: CDR1 MNHNS, CDR2 SASEGT. Trimming cost V 5 bases and J 7 bases; bases outside gene matches: 9. The CDR3 is 15 amino acids. The CDR3 loop is CASSTSGTGHGELFF. Written as DNA, the CDR3 is TGTGCCAGCAGTACCTCCGGGACAGGTCACGGGGAGCTGTTTTTT.

This clonotype rates as medium-sized. The V gene is TRBV11-3, the J gene TRBJ1-1, with 11 bases lining up with TRBD1. The germline V gene has CDR1 SGHNT and CDR2 YENEEA. This CDR3 spans 13 amino acids. Trimming removed 4 bases from V and 6 bases from J; junction bases left unmatched: 1. CDR3 bases: TGTGCCAGCAGCTGGACAGGGGGCGCTGAAGCTTTCTTT. Its translation is CASSWTGGAEAFF.

This clonotype is labeled large. The chain joins TRBV5-6 to TRBJ2-6, with TRBD1 as a possible D gene (5 bases). The germline gives CDR1 SGHDT, CDR2 YYEEEE. CDR3 size: 15 residues. With 2 bases removed from V and 0 bases from J, the gap between germline ends came to 6 bases. Written as DNA, the CDR3 is TGTGCCAGCAGCTTAGGACACTCTGGGGCCAACGTCCTGACTTTC. Its protein is CASSLGHSGANVLTF.

This clonotype is judged large (0.1 to 1%). J is TRBJ2-2 and V is TRBV18, with D perhaps TRBD1 (6 bases). The CDR3 is 15 amino acids. V shed 6 bases and J shed 3 bases, with 14 bases lying between them. The germline CDR1 and CDR2 sequences are KGHSH and LQKENI. CDR3 residues: CASSTRGSDTGELFF. DNA for the CDR3: TGTGCCAGCTCGACGAGGGGGTCGGACACCGGGGAGCTGTTTTTT.

In this sample, this clonotype is large. The chain links TRBV30 to TRBJ1-3; unclear D gene. V was trimmed by 1 base and J by 4 bases, leaving 8 bases between them. The CDR3 sequence is 13 residues long. CDR1 GTSNPN and CDR2 SVGIG come from the germline V gene (reference sequence). The CDR3 loop reads CAWSGSQGNTIYF. The CDR3 region has the DNA TGTGCCTGGAGTGGAAGTCAGGGAAACACCATATATTTT.

This clonotype ranks as medium-sized. The gene calls are TRBV6-1 and TRBJ2-7, with 9 bases identical to TRBD2. V dropped 3 bases and J dropped 7; count of bases not matched to a gene: 13. From germline, CDR1 is MNHNS and CDR2 SASEGT. The CDR3 totals 16 residues. CDR3 protein: CASSENELAGLREQYF. CDR3 sequence (DNA): TGTGCCAGCAGTGAGAACGAACTAGCGGGTCTAAGGGAGCAGTACTTC.

V usage is TRBV20-1 and J usage is TRBJ2-5; 11 nucleotides align to TRBD2. The germline V gene encodes CDR1 DFQATT and CDR2 SNEGSKA (reference sequence). The V segment lost 6 bases and the J segment 2 bases; nucleotides outside the gene matches: 8. This CDR3 has 15 amino acids. The CDR3 nucleotides read TGCAGTGCCATTACACTAGCGGGGGTACAAGAGACCCAGTACTTC. Its protein is CSAITLAGVQETQYF.

This clonotype appeared a few times. V is TRBV12-3 or TRBV12-4 and J is TRBJ2-7; D remains unclear. Trimming removed 6 bases from V and 3 bases from J, with 12 bases in between. The length of the CDR3 is 13 residues. The CDR3 reads CASRQDGLYEQYF. The CDR3 DNA follows: TGTGCCAGCAGGCAAGATGGCCTCTACGAGCAGTACTTC.

This chain joins TRBV19 and TRBJ1-5; 8 nucleotides match TRBD1. The J segment lost 9 bases and the V segment lost 3 bases, leaving 13 bases of the junction unmatched. CDR1 is LNHDA, CDR2 SQIVND, per germline (reference sequence). The CDR3 has 16 amino acids. CDR3 DNA sequence: TGTGCCAGTAGTATGACGAGGACAGGGCATCCAGGGCCCCAGCATTTT. This sequence encodes CASSMTRTGHPGPQHF.

This clonotype is classed as large. This chain links TRBV11-3 with TRBJ2-3; D gene uncertain. Between the trimmed V and J ends, which lost 1 base and 7 bases, there was a span of 9 bases. The CDR3 is 13 amino acids. Germline V gives CDR1 SGHNT, CDR2 YENEEA. As DNA, the CDR3 is TGTGCCAGCAGCTTAGGGGCCTCAAATACGCAGTATTTT. This codes for CASSLGASNTQYF.

This clonotype was detected only a few times. The rearrangement uses TRBV11-3 and TRBJ2-7; 11 bases are shared with TRBD2. This CDR3 contains 12 residues. Per germline, CDR1 SGHNT and CDR2 YENEEA. Trimming cost V 7 bases and J 6 bases; bases outside gene matches: 2. The CDR3 coding sequence is TGTGCCAGCAAACTAGCGGGAGTCGAGCAGTACTTC. The encoded protein is CASKLAGVEQYF.